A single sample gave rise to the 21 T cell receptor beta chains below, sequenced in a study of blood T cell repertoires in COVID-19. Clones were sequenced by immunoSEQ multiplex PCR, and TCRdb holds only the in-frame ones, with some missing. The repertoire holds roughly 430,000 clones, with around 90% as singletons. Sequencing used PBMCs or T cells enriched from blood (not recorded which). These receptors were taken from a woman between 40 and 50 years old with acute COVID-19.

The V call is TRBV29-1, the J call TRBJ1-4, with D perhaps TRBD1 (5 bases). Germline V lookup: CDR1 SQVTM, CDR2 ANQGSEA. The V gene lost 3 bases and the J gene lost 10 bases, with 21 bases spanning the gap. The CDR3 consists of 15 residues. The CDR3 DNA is TGCAGCGTTGACGCCGGGACTGATGTAGTGGGAAAACTGTTTTTT. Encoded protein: CSVDAGTDVVGKLFF. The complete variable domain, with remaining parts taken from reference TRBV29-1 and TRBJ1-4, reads SAVISQKPSRDICQRGTSLTIQCQVDSQVTMMFWYRQQPGQSLTLIATANQGSEATYESGFVIDKFPISRPNLTFSTLTVSNMSPEDSSIYLCSVDAGTDVVGKLFFGSGTQLSVL.

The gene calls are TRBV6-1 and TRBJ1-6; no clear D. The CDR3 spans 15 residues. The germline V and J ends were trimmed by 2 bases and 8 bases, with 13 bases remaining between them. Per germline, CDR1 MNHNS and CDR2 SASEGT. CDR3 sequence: CASSELRTFYSPLHF. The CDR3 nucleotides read TGTGCCAGCAGTGAACTTAGGACTTTTTATTCACCCCTCCACTTT.

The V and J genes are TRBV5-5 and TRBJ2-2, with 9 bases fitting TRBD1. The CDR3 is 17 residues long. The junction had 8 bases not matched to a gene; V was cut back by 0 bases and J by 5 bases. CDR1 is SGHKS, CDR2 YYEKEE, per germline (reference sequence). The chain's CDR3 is CASSLGIQGAGTGELFF. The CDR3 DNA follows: TGTGCCAGCAGCTTGGGGATACAGGGGGCTGGGACCGGGGAGCTGTTTTTT.

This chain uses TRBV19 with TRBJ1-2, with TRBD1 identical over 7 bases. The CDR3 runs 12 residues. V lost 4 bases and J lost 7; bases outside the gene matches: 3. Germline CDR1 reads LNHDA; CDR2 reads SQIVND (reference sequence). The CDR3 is CASSTRQGGYTF. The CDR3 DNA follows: TGTGCCAGTAGTACTCGACAGGGTGGCTACACCTTC.

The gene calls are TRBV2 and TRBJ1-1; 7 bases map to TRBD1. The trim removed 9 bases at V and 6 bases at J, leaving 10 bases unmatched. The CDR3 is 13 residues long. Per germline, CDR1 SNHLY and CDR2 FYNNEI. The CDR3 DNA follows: TGTGCCAGAACAGGGGTGGTTGGCGCTGAAGCTTTCTTT. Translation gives CARTGVVGAEAFF.

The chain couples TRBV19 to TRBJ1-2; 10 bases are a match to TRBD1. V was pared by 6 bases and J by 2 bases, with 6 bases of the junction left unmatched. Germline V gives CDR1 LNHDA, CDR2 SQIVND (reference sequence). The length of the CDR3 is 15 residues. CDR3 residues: CASSARGQGNYGYTF. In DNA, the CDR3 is TGTGCCAGTAGCGCCAGGGGACAGGGGAACTATGGCTACACCTTC.

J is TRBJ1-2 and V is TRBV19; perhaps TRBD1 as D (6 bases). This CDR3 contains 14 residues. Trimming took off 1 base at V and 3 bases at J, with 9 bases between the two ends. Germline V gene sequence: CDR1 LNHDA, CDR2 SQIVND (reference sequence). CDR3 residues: CASSIVGGDYGYTF. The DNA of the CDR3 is TGTGCCAGTAGTATAGTTGGGGGCGACTATGGCTACACCTTC.

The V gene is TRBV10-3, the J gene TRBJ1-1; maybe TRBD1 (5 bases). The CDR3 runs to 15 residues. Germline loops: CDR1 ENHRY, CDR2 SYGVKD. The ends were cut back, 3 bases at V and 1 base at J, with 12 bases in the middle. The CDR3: CAISDGQRGNTEAFF. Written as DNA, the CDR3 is TGTGCCATCAGTGACGGACAAAGAGGGAACACTGAAGCTTTCTTT.

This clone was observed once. Here the CDR3 DNA reads TGTGCCACCAGCAGAGCAAACATTGGTAATGAAAAACTGTTTTTT. Its translation is CATSRANIGNEKLFF. The chain joins TRBV15 to TRBJ1-4; D remains unclear. This CDR3 contains 15 residues. V was cut by 1 base and J by 4 bases, with 10 bases left in between. CDR1 is LNHNV, CDR2 YYDKDF, per germline (reference sequence).

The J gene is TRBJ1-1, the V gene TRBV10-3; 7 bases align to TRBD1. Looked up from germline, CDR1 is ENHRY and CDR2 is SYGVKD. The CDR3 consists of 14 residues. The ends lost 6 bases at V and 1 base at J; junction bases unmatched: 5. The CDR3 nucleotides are TGTGCCATCAGGCTCGGGACAGAGAACACTGAAGCTTTCTTT. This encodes CAIRLGTENTEAFF.

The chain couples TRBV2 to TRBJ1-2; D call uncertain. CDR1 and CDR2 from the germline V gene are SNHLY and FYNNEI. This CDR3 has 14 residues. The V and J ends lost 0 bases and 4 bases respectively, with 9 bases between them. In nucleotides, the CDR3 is TGTGCCAGCAGTGAAGCATACGGGGTCTATGGCTACACCTTC. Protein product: CASSEAYGVYGYTF.

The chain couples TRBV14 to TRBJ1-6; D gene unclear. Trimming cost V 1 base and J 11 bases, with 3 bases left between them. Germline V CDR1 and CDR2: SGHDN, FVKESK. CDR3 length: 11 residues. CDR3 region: CASSQGAPLHF. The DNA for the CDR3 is TGTGCCAGCAGCCAAGGCGCACCCCTCCACTTT.

The CDR3 DNA reads TGTGCCAGCAGCTCCCACCCCCTAGGGGGGGATCGTGAAAAACTGTTTTTT. It yields the protein CASSSHPLGGDREKLFF. The chain couples TRBV7-9 to TRBJ1-4; perhaps TRBD1 as D (6 bases). V lost 4 bases and J 7 bases, leaving 22 bases between the germline ends. From germline, CDR1 is SEHNR and CDR2 FQNEAQ (reference sequence). The CDR3 totals 17 residues.

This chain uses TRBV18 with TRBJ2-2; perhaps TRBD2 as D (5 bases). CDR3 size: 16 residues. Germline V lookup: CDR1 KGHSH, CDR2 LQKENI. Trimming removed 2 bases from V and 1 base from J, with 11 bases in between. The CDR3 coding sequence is TGTGCCAGCTCACCAAATCCTAGCATGAACACCGGGGAGCTGTTTTTT. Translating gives CASSPNPSMNTGELFF. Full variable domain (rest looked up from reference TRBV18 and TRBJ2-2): NAGVMQNPRHLVRRRGQEARLRCSPMKGHSHVYWYRQLPEEGLKFMVYLQKENIIDESGMPKERFSAEFPKEGPSILRIQQVVRGDSAAYFCASSPNPSMNTGELFFGEGSRLTVL.

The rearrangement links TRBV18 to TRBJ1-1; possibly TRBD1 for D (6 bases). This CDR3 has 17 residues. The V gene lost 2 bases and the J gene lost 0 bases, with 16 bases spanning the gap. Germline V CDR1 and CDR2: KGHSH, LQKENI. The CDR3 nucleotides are TGTGCCAGCTCACCAAGGTTAACAGGGACCATGAACACTGAAGCTTTCTTT. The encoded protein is CASSPRLTGTMNTEAFF.

The CDR3 DNA follows: TGTGCCAGCAGCAGCCTCGGACTGCCATCCGGGCACGAGCAGTACTTC. Translated, it gives CASSSLGLPSGHEQYF. The chain couples TRBV5-6 to TRBJ2-7, with D perhaps TRBD2 (5 bases). This CDR3 region has 16 residues. From germline, CDR1 is SGHDT and CDR2 YYEEEE. The V end lost 4 bases, the J end lost 5 bases, and 22 bases lay between the germline ends.

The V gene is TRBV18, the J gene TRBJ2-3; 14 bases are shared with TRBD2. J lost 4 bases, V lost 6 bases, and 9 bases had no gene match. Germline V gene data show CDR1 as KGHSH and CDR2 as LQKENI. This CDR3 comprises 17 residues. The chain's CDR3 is CASSRRTSGGTADTQYF. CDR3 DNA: TGTGCCAGCTCTCGTAGGACTAGCGGGGGGACCGCAGATACGCAGTATTTT.

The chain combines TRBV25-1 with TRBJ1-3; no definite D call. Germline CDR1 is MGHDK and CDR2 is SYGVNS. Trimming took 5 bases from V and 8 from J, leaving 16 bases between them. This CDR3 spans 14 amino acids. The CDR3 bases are TGTGCCAGCAGTTTTGGTAGGACTGCGGACACCATATATTTT. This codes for CASSFGRTADTIYF. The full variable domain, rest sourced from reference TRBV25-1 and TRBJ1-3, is EADIYQTPRYLVIGTGKKITLECSQTMGHDKMYWYQQDPGMELHLIHYSYGVNSTEKGDLSSESTVSRIRTEHFPLTLESARPSHTSQYLCASSFGRTADTIYFGEGSWLTVV.

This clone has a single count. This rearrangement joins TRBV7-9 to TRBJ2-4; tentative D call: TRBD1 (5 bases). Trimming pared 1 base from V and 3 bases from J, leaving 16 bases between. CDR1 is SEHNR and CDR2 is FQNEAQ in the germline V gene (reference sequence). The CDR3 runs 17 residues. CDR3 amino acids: CASSLDFDSTYKNIQYF. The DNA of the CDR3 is TGTGCCAGCAGCTTAGATTTCGACAGCACATACAAAAACATTCAGTACTTC. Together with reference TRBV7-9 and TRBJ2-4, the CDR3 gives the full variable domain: DTGVSQNPRHKITKRGQNVTFRCDPISEHNRLYWYRQTLGQGPEFLTYFQNEAQLEKSRLLSDRFSAERPKGSFSTLEIQRTEQGDSAMYLCASSLDFDSTYKNIQYFGAGTRLSVL.

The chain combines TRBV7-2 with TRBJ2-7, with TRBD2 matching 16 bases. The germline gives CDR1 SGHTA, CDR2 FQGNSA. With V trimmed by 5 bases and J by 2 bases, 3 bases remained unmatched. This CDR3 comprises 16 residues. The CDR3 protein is CASSTGTSGGAYEQYF. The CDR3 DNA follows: TGTGCCAGCAGCACCGGGACTAGCGGGGGGGCCTACGAGCAGTACTTC.

CDR3 protein: CASSMSGTSGNEQFF. As DNA, the CDR3 is TGCGCCAGCAGCATGAGCGGGACTAGCGGGAATGAGCAGTTCTTC. This rearrangement joins TRBV5-1 to TRBJ2-1, with TRBD2 matching over 12 bases. Unmatched junction bases numbered 6, after V lost 4 bases and J lost 7 bases. CDR1 is SGHRS and CDR2 is YFSETQ in the germline V gene. This CDR3 spans 15 amino acids.